The present T cell receptor beta chain was sequenced within a study of blood T cell repertoires in COVID-19. In this sample, this clone turned up once. Germline V gene data show CDR1 as GTSNPN and CDR2 as SVGIG (reference sequence). The V gene lost 0 bases and the J gene lost 6 bases, with 8 bases spanning the gap. The CDR3 runs 12 residues. Method: immunoSEQ multiplex PCR; TCRdb's copy keeps in-frame clones and lacks some. This sample has roughly 200,000 clones, with 86% found just once. V is TRBV30 and J is TRBJ1-1; D is unclear. This sequence originates from a woman between 40 and 55 years old with acute COVID-19. The source material was PBMCs or T cells enriched from blood (not recorded which). CDR3 sequence: CAWSVGRAEAFF. CDR3 in DNA: TGTGCCTGGAGTGTAGGGCGGGCTGAAGCTTTCTTT.